The rows below give T cell receptor beta chains drawn from one sample of a study of CD8 T cells in Susac syndrome. A single record per CDR3 protein comes from TCRdb applying MiXCR to the immunoSEQ multiplex PCR reads. The repertoire includes some 180,000 distinct CDR3 sequences, 85% to 95% of them detected once, and 0.099% sits in the top ten. The sample comprised CD4+ T cells from PBMCs. All receptors come from a human donor with Susac syndrome. The CDR3 runs from the conserved cysteine through the conserved F or W. Fields, in order: J gene, V gene, D gene, clone size, CDR3 DNA, CDR3 protein. A D gene is named only where the DNA matches it firmly. Size tells how often a clone was seen (once, few, many) or the class of an expanded clone, and some rows leave it out.

>TRBJ2-2|TRBV7-3|TRBD2|-
TGTGCCAGCAGCCCTGGACTAGCGGGGGGTATTTCCGGGGAGCTGTTTTTT
CASSPGLAGGISGELFF
>TRBJ1-4|TRBV20-1|-|-
TGCAGTGCCCTCCTTGAGGAAAAACTGTTTTTT
CSALLEEKLFF
>TRBJ1-2|TRBV10-3|-|-
TGTGCCATCATTGGGACGCCTGATGCGGAGAACTATGGCTACACCTTC
CAIIGTPDAENYGYTF
>TRBJ1-3|TRBV6-5|-|once
TGTGCCAGCAGTTCCAACTCTGGAAACACCATATATTTT
CASSSNSGNTIYF
>TRBJ2-1|TRBV6-2/TRBV6-3|TRBD2|-
TGTGCCAGCAGTTACTCGGGGCTAGCGGGAGAATCGCAGGGTGAGCAGTTCTTC
CASSYSGLAGESQGEQFF
>TRBJ2-3|TRBV19|TRBD1|-
TGTGCCAGTAGACAACAGGGGTCAGATACGCAGTATTTT
CASRQQGSDTQYF
>TRBJ2-7|TRBV4-1|-|-
TGCGCCAGCAGCCAAGGGTCCAGGGCACACTCCTACGAGCAGTACTTC
CASSQGSRAHSYEQYF
>TRBJ1-2|TRBV20-1|-|-
TGCAGTGCTAATCTCCTGGATGGCTACACCTTC
CSANLLDGYTF
>TRBJ2-5|TRBV20-1|-|-
TGCAGTGCCAGAAAGGCCGGAGCAGAGACCCAGTACTTC
CSARKAGAETQYF
>TRBJ1-1|TRBV27|-|-
TGTGCCAGCAGTTTGCAGGGGAGGAACACTGAAGCTTTCTTT
CASSLQGRNTEAFF
>TRBJ2-7|TRBV20-1|TRBD2|-
TGCAGACTGACTTCTCGCGGGAGGTCCTACGAGCAGTACTTC
CRLTSRGRSYEQYF